The 14 T cell receptor beta chains below were found in one sample sequenced in a study of blood T cell repertoires in COVID-19. Produced via immunoSEQ multiplex PCR; TCRdb's table is partial and in-frame only. The sample consists of approximately 160,000 clones, 84% of them appearing once. Specimen: peripheral blood. Every receptor here comes from a man between 18 and 29 years old with active or convalescent COVID-19.

This clone was observed once. V gene TRBV5-4 combines with J gene TRBJ2-3; 8 bases fit TRBD2. The CDR3 has 15 amino acids. Germline-derived CDR1 and CDR2 are SGHNT and YYREEE (reference sequence). Germline trimming cut 6 bases from V and 3 bases from J; bases unmatched to any gene: 9. The CDR3 is CASTTIAGLTDTQYF. As DNA, the CDR3 is TGTGCCAGCACCACAATAGCGGGGCTTACAGATACGCAGTATTTT.

This chain joins TRBV30 and TRBJ1-5; tentative D call: TRBD1 (6 bases). V was clipped by 5 bases and J by 1 base, with 12 bases between them. CDR1 and CDR2 from the germline V gene are GTSNPN and SVGIG (reference sequence). This CDR3 has 14 residues. The chain's CDR3 is CAWHERGSNQPQHF. Here the CDR3 DNA reads TGTGCCTGGCATGAGAGGGGGAGCAATCAGCCCCAGCATTTT.

V and J are TRBV10-1 and TRBJ1-5, with D maybe TRBD1 (5 bases). The CDR3 has 17 amino acids. The V gene lost 2 bases and the J gene lost 0 bases, with 14 bases spanning the gap. Germline assignment: CDR1 WNHNN and CDR2 SYGVQD (reference sequence). CDR3 sequence (DNA): TGCGCCAGCAGTGAGGGCCCAGGGATCCATAGCAATCAGCCCCAGCATTTT. Its protein product is CASSEGPGIHSNQPQHF.

The chain recombines TRBV7-6 with TRBJ1-1, with 9 bases fitting TRBD1. This CDR3 spans 14 amino acids. Germline CDR1 SGHVS, CDR2 FNYEAQ. Unmatched junction bases numbered 2, after V lost 2 bases and J lost 4 bases. CDR3 in amino acids: CASSLRQGGTEAFF. CDR3 nucleotides: TGTGCCAGCAGCTTAAGACAGGGGGGCACTGAAGCTTTCTTT. The full variable domain, completed using reference TRBV7-6 and TRBJ1-1, is GAGVSQSPRYKVTKRGQDVALRCDPISGHVSLYWYRQALGQGPEFLTYFNYEAQQDKSGLPNDRFSAERPEGSISTLTIQRTEQRDSAMYRCASSLRQGGTEAFFGQGTRLTVV.

This chain uses TRBV3-1 (or the pseudogene TRBV3-2) with TRBJ1-2, with TRBD1 as a possible D gene (5 bases). Between the trimmed V and J ends, which lost 2 bases and 8 bases, there was a span of 15 bases. The CDR3 is 14 amino acids. Germline CDR1 is LGHDT and CDR2 is YNNKEL (reference sequence). CDR3 nucleotides: TGTGCCAGCAGCCAATGGAGGGGAAGTGGGGGCTACACCTTC. It translates to CASSQWRGSGGYTF.

This clone has only a few counts. J is TRBJ1-1 and V is TRBV29-1; TRBD1 is a possible D gene (6 bases). Germline V gives CDR1 SQVTM, CDR2 ANQGSEA. Trimming stripped 7 bases from V and 4 bases from J, with 19 bases between. The CDR3 has 14 amino acids. The CDR3 here is CSATGGALSTEAFF. In nucleotides, the CDR3 is TGCAGCGCTACTGGGGGGGCGCTTAGCACTGAAGCTTTCTTT.

The chain couples TRBV28 to TRBJ1-1; D might be TRBD1 (5 bases). This CDR3 has 14 residues. The ends were cut back, 1 base at V and 4 bases at J, with 10 bases in the middle. The V gene's germline CDR1 is MDHEN and CDR2 SYDVKM. The CDR3, as DNA: TGTGCCAGCAGTTTATTTCAGGGTACCACTGAAGCTTTCTTT. Its translation is CASSLFQGTTEAFF.

The chain carries TRBV10-1 and TRBJ2-3, with TRBD2 matching over 9 bases. V was clipped by 6 bases and J by 0 bases; unmatched bases: 4. The CDR3 contains 15 residues. Germline CDR1 WNHNN, CDR2 SYGVQD (reference sequence). CDR3 residues: CASSPGLASTDTQYF. CDR3 nucleotides: TGCGCCAGCAGCCCTGGACTAGCGAGCACAGATACGCAGTATTTT.

This sequence joins TRBV19 and TRBJ2-1; 11 positions match TRBD2. The CDR3 sequence is 15 residues long. Unmatched junction bases numbered 5, after V lost 8 bases and J lost 2 bases. The germline V gene encodes CDR1 LNHDA and CDR2 SQIVND (reference sequence). The CDR3 DNA reads TGTGCCAGTTATCCGGGACTAGCGGCCTACAATGAGCAGTTCTTC. Its protein is CASYPGLAAYNEQFF.

The rearrangement joins TRBV28 to TRBJ2-1; perhaps TRBD2 as D (5 bases). This CDR3 is 16 amino acids long. With 7 bases removed from V and 2 bases from J, the gap between germline ends came to 18 bases. Germline loops: CDR1 MDHEN, CDR2 SYDVKM. The CDR3 loop reads CASTGSQRITYNEQFF. CDR3 nucleotides: TGTGCCAGCACGGGTTCCCAGCGGATCACCTACAATGAGCAGTTCTTC.

This chain connects TRBV5-1 to TRBJ2-1; 13 bases agree with TRBD2. Trimming at V came to 1 base and at J to 7 bases, leaving 2 bases not matched to a gene. This CDR3 has 15 residues. Per the germline V gene, CDR1 is SGHRS and CDR2 is YFSETQ. As DNA, the CDR3 is TGCGCCAGCAGCTTGAAACTAGCGGGGGGGAATGAGCAGTTCTTC. Protein sequence: CASSLKLAGGNEQFF.

This rearrangement joins TRBV2 to TRBJ2-7; TRBD2 matches at 14 bases. Trimming cost V 7 bases and J 0 bases; bases outside gene matches: 11. The V gene's germline CDR1 is SNHLY and CDR2 FYNNEI. The CDR3 runs to 18 residues. CDR3 DNA sequence: TGTGCCAGCATTATAGGACTAGCGGGGGGTCCTGGCTCCTACGAGCAGTACTTC. It translates to CASIIGLAGGPGSYEQYF.

The genes are TRBV19 and TRBJ1-1; D gene ambiguous. V was trimmed by 4 bases and J by 2 bases, leaving 11 bases between them. Germline V gene data show CDR1 as LNHDA and CDR2 as SQIVND (reference sequence). The CDR3 loop spans 14 amino acids. The CDR3 sequence is CASSTGLENTEAFF. In DNA, the CDR3 is TGTGCCAGTAGTACGGGATTGGAAAACACTGAAGCTTTCTTT.

This clone was seen more than once but under ten times. The chain couples TRBV29-1 to TRBJ2-3; a possible D gene is TRBD2 (6 bases). Germline values: CDR1 SQVTM, CDR2 ANQGSEA. This CDR3 is 13 amino acids long. V was clipped by 7 bases and J by 1 base, with 12 bases between them. This chain's CDR3 is CSGSGGGTDTQYF. In nucleotides, the CDR3 is TGCAGCGGAAGCGGAGGGGGCACAGATACGCAGTATTTT.